This TCR beta chain comes out of a study of PD-1 blockade in classical Hodgkin lymphoma. TCRdb keeps only in-frame clones here, not all; method: immunoSEQ multiplex PCR. In the table there are some 41,000 clones, around 80% of which are singletons. The CDR3 runs 13 residues. V was cut by 5 bases and J by 5 bases, with 12 bases left in between. CDR1 and CDR2 (germline): WNHNN, SYGVQD (reference sequence). All patients experienced relapse after autologous stem cell transplantation, and brentuximab vedotin exposure was variable. Patients reached a best response of complete response, partial response or progressive disease.

Material: peripheral blood mononuclear cells (PBMCs), obtained at baseline. V is TRBV10-1 and J is TRBJ1-1, with D possibly TRBD1 on 5 matching bases. This TCR was sampled from a human donor with classical Hodgkin lymphoma. The CDR3 DNA reads TGCGCCAGCAGTATCAACAGGCGAACTGAAGCTTTCTTT. This encodes CASSINRRTEAFF.